This TCR beta chain appears in the sequencing data of a study of cytomegalovirus exposure and HLA in healthy donors. Study-wide context: A prior analysis found 117 million unique TCR beta sequences from 150 million to 200 million T cells. General study results and limits: A later look showed TCR association rates differing by HLA locus, highest for DRB1 and lowest for HLA-C. Several of the most significant clusters appeared, in a later analysis, to be linked to common viral pathogens.

PCR amplification relied on 60 Vbeta primers (plus 13 Jbeta primers). TCRdb's copy holds only in-frame clones and misses some; the assay was immunoSEQ multiplex PCR. Counted here are fewer than 120,000 clones, over 60% occurring once; the ten biggest clones make up less than 3%. Likely unrecorded immune exposures existed in these nominally healthy donors. V shed 6 bases and J shed 2 bases, with 13 bases lying between them. Germline CDR1 reads SNHLY; CDR2 reads FYNNEI. CDR3 size: 15 residues. As for this clone: The antigen is unknown.

The sequence was collected from a woman aged 55-69 years in good health and CMV-seropositive. Sequenced sample: PBMCs. This chain connects TRBV2 to TRBJ2-2, with D tentatively TRBD1 (5 bases). The CDR3 DNA reads TGTGCCAGCAGACTCCGACAGAGAAACACCGGGGAGCTGTTTTTT. The encoded protein is CASRLRQRNTGELFF.